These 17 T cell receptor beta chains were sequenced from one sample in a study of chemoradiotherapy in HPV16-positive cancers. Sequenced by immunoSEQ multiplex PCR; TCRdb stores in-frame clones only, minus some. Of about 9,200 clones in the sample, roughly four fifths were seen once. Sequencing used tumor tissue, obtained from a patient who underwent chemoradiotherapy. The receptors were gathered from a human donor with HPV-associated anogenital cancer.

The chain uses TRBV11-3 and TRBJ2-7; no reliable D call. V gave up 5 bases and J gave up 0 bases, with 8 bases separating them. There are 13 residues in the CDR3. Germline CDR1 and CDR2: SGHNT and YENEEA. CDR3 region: CASSPRSSYEQYF. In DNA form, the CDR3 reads TGTGCCAGCAGCCCCAGGAGCTCCTACGAGCAGTACTTC.

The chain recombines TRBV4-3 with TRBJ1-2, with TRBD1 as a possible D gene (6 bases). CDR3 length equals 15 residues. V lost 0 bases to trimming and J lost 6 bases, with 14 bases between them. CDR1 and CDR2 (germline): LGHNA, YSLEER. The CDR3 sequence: CASSQDGEGVDGYTF. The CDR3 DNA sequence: TGCGCCAGCAGCCAAGATGGTGAGGGGGTGGATGGCTACACCTTC.

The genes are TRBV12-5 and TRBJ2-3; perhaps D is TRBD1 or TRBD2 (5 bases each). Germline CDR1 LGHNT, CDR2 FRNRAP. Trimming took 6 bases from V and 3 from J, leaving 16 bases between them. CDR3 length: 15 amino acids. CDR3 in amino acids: CASGDGAGGTDTQYF. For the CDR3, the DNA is TGTGCTAGTGGGGATGGGGCAGGCGGGACAGATACGCAGTATTTT.

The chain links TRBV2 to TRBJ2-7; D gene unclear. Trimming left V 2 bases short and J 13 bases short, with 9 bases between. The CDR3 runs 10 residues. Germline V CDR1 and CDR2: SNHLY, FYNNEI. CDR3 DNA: TGTGCCAGCAGTGAAAGGAGACAATACGTC. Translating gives CASSERRQYV.

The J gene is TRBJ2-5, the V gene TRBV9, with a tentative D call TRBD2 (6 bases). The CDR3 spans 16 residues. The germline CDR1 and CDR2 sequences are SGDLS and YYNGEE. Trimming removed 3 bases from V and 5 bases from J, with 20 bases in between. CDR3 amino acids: CASSGRGGGEEETQYF. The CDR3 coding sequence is TGTGCCAGCAGCGGGCGAGGCGGCGGGGAAGAGGAGACCCAGTACTTC.

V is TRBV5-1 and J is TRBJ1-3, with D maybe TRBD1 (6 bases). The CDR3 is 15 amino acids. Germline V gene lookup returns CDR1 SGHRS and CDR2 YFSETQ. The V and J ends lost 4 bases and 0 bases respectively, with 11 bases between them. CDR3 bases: TGCGCCAGCAGCACCACAGGGTTCTCTGGAAACACCATATATTTT. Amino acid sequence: CASSTTGFSGNTIYF.

The CDR3 reads CASGTGNSGNTIYF. CDR3 nucleotides: TGTGCTAGTGGCACAGGGAACTCTGGAAACACCATATATTTT. The chain combines TRBV12-5 with TRBJ1-3; D perhaps matches TRBD1 (6 bases). CDR1 and CDR2 (germline): LGHNT, FRNRAP. The CDR3 consists of 14 residues. The V gene lost 6 bases and the J gene lost 0 bases, with 9 bases spanning the gap.

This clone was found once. CDR3 DNA sequence: TGTGCCAGCTCACCAAAAAACACGGAGAATCAGCCCCAGCATTTT. Translating it yields CASSPKNTENQPQHF. The chain carries TRBV18 and TRBJ1-5; the D is unclear. CDR1 is KGHSH, CDR2 LQKENI, per germline. The CDR3 is 15 residues long. V lost 2 bases and J lost 4, with 12 bases in between.

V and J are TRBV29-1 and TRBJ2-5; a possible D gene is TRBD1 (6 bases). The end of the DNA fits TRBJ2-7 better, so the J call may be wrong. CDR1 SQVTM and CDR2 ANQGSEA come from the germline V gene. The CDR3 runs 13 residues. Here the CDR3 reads CSANRDNGYEQYF. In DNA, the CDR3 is TGCAGCGCCAATCGGGACAACGGATACGAGCAGTACTTC.

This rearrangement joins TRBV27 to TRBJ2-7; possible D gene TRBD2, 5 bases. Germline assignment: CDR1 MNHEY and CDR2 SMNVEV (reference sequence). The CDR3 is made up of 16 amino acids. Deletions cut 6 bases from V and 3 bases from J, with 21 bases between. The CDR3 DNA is TGTGCCAGCAGCCTAGGGTCCGGGAATAGGCGCTACGAGCAGTACTTC. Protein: CASSLGSGNRRYEQYF.

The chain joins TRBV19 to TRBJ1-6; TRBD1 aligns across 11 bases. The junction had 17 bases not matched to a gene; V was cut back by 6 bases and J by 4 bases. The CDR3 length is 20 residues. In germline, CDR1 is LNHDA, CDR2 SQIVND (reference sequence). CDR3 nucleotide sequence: TGTGCCAGTAGCCGTCCTCGGACAGGGGGCATGCTGGGTTATAATTCACCCCTCCACTTT. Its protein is CASSRPRTGGMLGYNSPLHF.

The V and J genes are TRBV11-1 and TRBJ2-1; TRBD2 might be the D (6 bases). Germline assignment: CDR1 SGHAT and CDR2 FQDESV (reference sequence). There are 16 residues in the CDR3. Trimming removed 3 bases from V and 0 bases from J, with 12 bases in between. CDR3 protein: CASSFGRDFSYNEQFF. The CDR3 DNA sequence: TGTGCCAGCAGCTTTGGTCGGGACTTCTCCTACAATGAGCAGTTCTTC.

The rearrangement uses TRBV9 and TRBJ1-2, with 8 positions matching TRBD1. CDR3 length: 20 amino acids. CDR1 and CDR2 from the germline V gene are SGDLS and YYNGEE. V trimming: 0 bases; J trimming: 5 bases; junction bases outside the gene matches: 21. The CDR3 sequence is CASSVAPKTGATSSLYGYTF. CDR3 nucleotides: TGTGCCAGCAGCGTAGCCCCAAAGACAGGGGCCACATCCTCCCTGTATGGCTACACCTTC.

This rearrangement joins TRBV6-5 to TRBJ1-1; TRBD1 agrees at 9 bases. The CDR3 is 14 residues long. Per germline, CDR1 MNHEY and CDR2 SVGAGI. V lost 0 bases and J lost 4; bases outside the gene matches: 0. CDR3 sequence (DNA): TGTGCCAGCAGTTACTCGACAGGGGGCACTGAAGCTTTCTTT. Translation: CASSYSTGGTEAFF.

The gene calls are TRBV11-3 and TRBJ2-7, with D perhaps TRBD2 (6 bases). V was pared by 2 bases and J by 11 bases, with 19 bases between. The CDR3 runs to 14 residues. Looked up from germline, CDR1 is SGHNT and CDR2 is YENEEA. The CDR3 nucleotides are TGTGCCAGCAGCTTATTATTTTCGGGAGCGAAGAAGTACGTC. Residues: CASSLLFSGAKKYV.

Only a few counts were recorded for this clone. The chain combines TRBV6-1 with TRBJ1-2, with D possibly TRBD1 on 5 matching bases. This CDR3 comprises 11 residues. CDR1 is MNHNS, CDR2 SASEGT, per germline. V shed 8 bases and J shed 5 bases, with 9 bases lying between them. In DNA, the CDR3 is TGTGCCAGCCGGGGGAGATATGGCTACACCTTC. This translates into CASRGRYGYTF.

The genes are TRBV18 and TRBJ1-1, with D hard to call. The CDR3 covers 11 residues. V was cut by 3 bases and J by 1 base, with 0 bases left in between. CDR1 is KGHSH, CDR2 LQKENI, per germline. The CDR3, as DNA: TGTGCCAGCTCACCGAACACTGAAGCTTTCTTT. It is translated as CASSPNTEAFF.